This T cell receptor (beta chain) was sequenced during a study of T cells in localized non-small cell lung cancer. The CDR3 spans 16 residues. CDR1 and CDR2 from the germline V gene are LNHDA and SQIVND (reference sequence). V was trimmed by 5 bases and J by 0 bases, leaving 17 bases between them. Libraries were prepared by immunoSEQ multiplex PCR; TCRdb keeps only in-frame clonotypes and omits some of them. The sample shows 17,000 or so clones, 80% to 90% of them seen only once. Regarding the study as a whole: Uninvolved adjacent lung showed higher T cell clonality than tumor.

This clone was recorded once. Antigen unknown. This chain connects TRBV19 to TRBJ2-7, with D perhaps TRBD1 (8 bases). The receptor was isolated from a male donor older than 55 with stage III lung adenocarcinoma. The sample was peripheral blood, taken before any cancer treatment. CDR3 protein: CASSPGGDRPSYEQYF. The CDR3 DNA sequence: TGTGCCAGTAGTCCTGGGGGGGACAGGCCCTCCTACGAGCAGTACTTC.